Below, 25 T cell receptor beta chains from the same sample are listed, as sequenced in a study of shared clonotypes between healthy human individuals (TCRdb year 2020). Libraries came from the immunoSEQ multiplex PCR assay. Imported from immuneACCESS, the table was reduced by TCRdb to in-frame sequences with V and J called. These copies leave out some clones; in studies compared against another copy, an unresolved V gene accounts for under half, and the cause of the remainder is not known. This sample gives millions of clones in total; about 93% of them show up just once. Clones ranked in the top ten supply roughly 1.7% of the sample. For the CD8 naive samples, CD45RO-negative cells were positively selected for CCR7, yielding a CD45RA+CCR7+ population from which TemRA cells were excluded. Material for sequencing was naive CD8+ T cells from PBMCs. Read against the paper, the sample's cell subset or site label means: CD45RA+CCR7+. These receptors originate from a young man in good health. Some clones in this sample may be carry-over from other donors' samples.

The rearrangement uses TRBV6-5 and TRBJ2-2; D may be TRBD1 (5 bases). This CDR3 is 15 amino acids long. Trimming stripped 5 bases from V and 0 bases from J, with 10 bases between. Germline assignment: CDR1 MNHEY and CDR2 SVGAGI. The CDR3 sequence: CASSAYRTNTGELFF. CDR3 in DNA: TGTGCCAGCAGTGCTTACAGGACGAACACCGGGGAGCTGTTTTTT.

This chain joins TRBV11-2 and TRBJ2-1; the D is unclear. Germline V gene data show CDR1 as SGHAT and CDR2 as FQNNGV. Trimming cost V 1 base and J 2 bases, with 9 bases left between them. The CDR3 covers 15 residues. CDR3 loop: CASSLGVDPYNEQFF. CDR3 in DNA: TGTGCCAGCAGCTTAGGGGTGGATCCCTACAATGAGCAGTTCTTC.

J is TRBJ1-4 and V is TRBV6-5; maybe TRBD1 (6 bases). In germline, CDR1 is MNHEY, CDR2 SVGAGI. CDR3 length equals 15 residues. Trimming cost V 7 bases and J 4 bases, with 16 bases left between them. The CDR3 nucleotides are TGTGCCAGCACCGTTGGGAGGGGGATTAATGAAAAACTGTTTTTT. As protein: CASTVGRGINEKLFF.

The chain joins TRBV27 to TRBJ2-7, with D possibly being TRBD1 (5 bases). CDR3 length: 14 residues. V was shortened by 0 bases and J by 2 bases, with 8 bases between the two germline ends. Germline V gene data show CDR1 as MNHEY and CDR2 as SMNVEV (reference sequence). The CDR3 DNA is TGTGCCAGCAGTTTATCAGTACAGGCCTACGAGCAGTACTTC. Its protein product is CASSLSVQAYEQYF.

The chain couples TRBV9 to TRBJ2-3, with TRBD1 as a possible D gene (5 bases). Trimming cost V 0 bases and J 6 bases, with 17 bases left between them. The germline gives CDR1 SGDLS, CDR2 YYNGEE. The CDR3 totals 16 residues. The CDR3 sequence is CASSVGLRAGPDTQYF. In DNA, the CDR3 is TGTGCCAGCAGCGTAGGCCTCCGGGCAGGGCCCGATACGCAGTATTTT.

The chain links TRBV7-9 to TRBJ2-1; TRBD1 matches at 7 bases. V lost 4 bases and J lost 2; bases outside the gene matches: 5. Germline V CDR1 and CDR2: SEHNR, FQNEAQ (reference sequence). CDR3 length equals 15 residues. In nucleotides, the CDR3 is TGTGCCAGCAGCTCGGACAGGCTGGCCTACAATGAGCAGTTCTTC. It is translated as CASSSDRLAYNEQFF.

The chain has TRBV12-5 and TRBJ1-1, with a weak D call TRBD1 (6 bases). The CDR3 consists of 17 residues. Deletions cut 5 bases from V and 5 bases from J, with 24 bases between. CDR1 and CDR2 (germline): LGHNT, FRNRAP. The CDR3 sequence is CASGPFSGVGGRTEAFF. CDR3 bases: TGTGCTAGTGGTCCCTTCTCAGGTGTAGGGGGGAGGACTGAAGCTTTCTTT.

Of note for this clone: Distinct nucleotide sequences in the sample also encode this CDR3. The chain recombines TRBV19 with TRBJ2-1, with D unresolved. CDR1 and CDR2 from the germline V gene are LNHDA and SQIVND (reference sequence). The CDR3 extends over 11 amino acids. V was pared by 6 bases and J by 4 bases, with 4 bases between. CDR3 DNA sequence: TGTGCCAGTAGGGTATACAATGAGCAGTTCTTC. Residues: CASRVYNEQFF. The variable domain in full, with the rest retrieved from reference TRBV19 and TRBJ2-1, is DGGITQSPKYLFRKEGQNVTLSCEQNLNHDAMYWYRQDPGQGLRLIYYSQIVNDFQKGDIAEGYSVSREKKESFPLTVTSAQKNPTAFYLCASRVYNEQFFGPGTRLTVL.

As to this clone: The same CDR3 arises from other DNA sequences in this sample as well. The V call is TRBV19, the J call TRBJ1-5; possible D gene TRBD1, 5 bases. Trimming stripped 3 bases from V and 4 bases from J, with 10 bases between. The CDR3 loop spans 14 amino acids. Germline lookup yields CDR1 LNHDA and CDR2 SQIVND (reference sequence). CDR3 in DNA: TGTGCCAGTAGTATCCGGGACCTAAATCAGCCCCAGCATTTT. It translates to CASSIRDLNQPQHF. Looking up the rest from reference TRBV19 and TRBJ1-5 gives the full variable domain: DGGITQSPKYLFRKEGQNVTLSCEQNLNHDAMYWYRQDPGQGLRLIYYSQIVNDFQKGDIAEGYSVSREKKESFPLTVTSAQKNPTAFYLCASSIRDLNQPQHFGDGTRLSIL.

This chain connects TRBV6-1 to TRBJ2-1; D is undetermined. Germline CDR1 is MNHNS and CDR2 is SASEGT. Trimming stripped 0 bases from V and 6 bases from J, with 6 bases between. The CDR3 totals 13 residues. The chain's CDR3 is CASSEALGNEQFF. The CDR3 bases are TGTGCCAGCAGTGAAGCCTTAGGCAATGAGCAGTTCTTC.

V gene TRBV14 combines with J gene TRBJ2-2, with D uncertain. V lost 9 bases and J lost 2, with 16 bases in between. The germline V gene has CDR1 SGHDN and CDR2 FVKESK. There are 15 residues in the CDR3. The chain's CDR3 is CASSSMGSNTGELFF. The CDR3 nucleotides are TGTGCCAGTTCCTCCATGGGCAGTAACACCGGGGAGCTGTTTTTT. The full variable domain, its missing parts supplied by reference TRBV14 and TRBJ2-2, is EAGVTQFPSHSVIEKGQTVTLRCDPISGHDNLYWYRRVMGKEIKFLLHFVKESKQDESGMPNNRFLAERTGGTYSTLKVQPAELEDSGVYFCASSSMGSNTGELFFGEGSRLTVL.

The chain couples TRBV10-3 to TRBJ2-7; TRBD1 or TRBD2 may be the D gene (5 bases each). Germline CDR1 reads ENHRY; CDR2 reads SYGVKD. The CDR3 totals 16 residues. The V end lost 0 bases, the J end lost 0 bases, and 12 bases lay between the germline ends. The CDR3 reads CAISESRDAGSYEQYF. CDR3 nucleotide sequence: TGTGCCATCAGTGAGTCCAGGGACGCCGGCTCCTACGAGCAGTACTTC.

The chain employs TRBV28 and TRBJ1-4; TRBD1 might be the D (6 bases). This CDR3 is 17 amino acids long. Looked up from germline, CDR1 is MDHEN and CDR2 is SYDVKM. Trimming took off 11 bases at V and 7 bases at J, with 29 bases between the two ends. The CDR3 coding sequence is TGTGCCGCCAGCAGTTTCCCGATCAGGGGACATCGTGAAAAACTGTTTTTT. Translated: CAASSFPIRGHREKLFF.

The chain couples TRBV7-9 to TRBJ2-3, with 10 positions matching TRBD2. CDR3 length equals 16 residues. Germline CDR1 is SEHNR and CDR2 is FQNEAQ (reference sequence). After removal of 5 bases from V and 4 bases from J, the junction contained 9 bases not matched to a gene. The DNA for the CDR3 is TGTGCCAGCAGCCTAAACAGCGGGAGGGATTCAGATACGCAGTATTTT. Its translation is CASSLNSGRDSDTQYF.

The chain joins TRBV4-3 to TRBJ2-7; 9 nucleotides align to TRBD2. The germline CDR1 and CDR2 sequences are LGHNA and YSLEER. The CDR3 is 15 residues long. Unmatched junction bases numbered 4, after V lost 1 base and J lost 3 bases. CDR3 loop: CASSQVFSGSYEQYF. In DNA, the CDR3 is TGCGCCAGCAGCCAAGTTTTTAGCGGGAGCTACGAGCAGTACTTC.

The CDR3 spells CASSRTRVAFEEQYF. In nucleotides, the CDR3 is TGCGCCAGCAGCCGAACTCGAGTCGCCTTTGAGGAGCAGTACTTC. J is TRBJ2-7 and V is TRBV4-3; the D is unclear. The CDR3 loop spans 15 amino acids. V lost 4 bases and J 7 bases, leaving 20 bases between the germline ends. Germline assignment: CDR1 LGHNA and CDR2 YSLEER.

The CDR3 reads CASSPSERDEQYF. The CDR3 nucleotides read TGTGCCAGCAGCCCTAGTGAGCGTGACGAGCAGTACTTC. The chain employs TRBV28 and TRBJ2-7, with D uncertain. Trimming took off 6 bases at V and 5 bases at J, with 14 bases between the two ends. Germline V lookup: CDR1 MDHEN, CDR2 SYDVKM. This CDR3 is 13 amino acids long.

About this clone itself: Other DNA sequences in this sample translate to the same CDR3. The V gene is TRBV27, the J gene TRBJ2-7, with D unclear. CDR1 and CDR2 (germline): MNHEY, SMNVEV (reference sequence). This CDR3 spans 12 amino acids. V lost 5 bases to trimming and J lost 3 bases, with 8 bases between them. CDR3 residues: CASSPSNYEQYF. The CDR3 DNA sequence: TGTGCCAGCAGTCCCTCAAACTACGAGCAGTACTTC.

The V call is TRBV4-1, the J call TRBJ2-1; no definite D call. This CDR3 has 13 residues. The ends were cut back, 0 bases at V and 8 bases at J, with 8 bases in the middle. Per germline, CDR1 MGHRA and CDR2 YSYEKL. The CDR3, as DNA: TGCGCCAGCAGCCAAGATAAGGGCGATGAGCAGTTCTTC. Its translation: CASSQDKGDEQFF.

This clone was picked up a small number of times. The chain links TRBV11-2 to TRBJ1-1, with TRBD1 as a possible D gene (5 bases). V lost 3 bases, J lost 3 bases, and 20 bases lay in between. Per germline, CDR1 SGHAT and CDR2 FQNNGV. The length of the CDR3 is 17 residues. The CDR3 sequence is CASSFPAGSGLDTEAFF. The CDR3 nucleotides are TGTGCCAGCAGCTTCCCAGCGGGGTCAGGGCTGGACACTGAAGCTTTCTTT.

Points on this clone: The identical CDR3 is also encoded by other nucleotide sequences in the sample. CDR3: CASSLVAGTDTQYF. CDR3 in DNA: TGTGCCAGCAGCTTAGTGGCGGGCACAGATACGCAGTATTTT. The chain recombines TRBV11-2 with TRBJ2-3; no clear D gene. There are 14 residues in the CDR3. The germline CDR1 and CDR2 sequences are SGHAT and FQNNGV. Deletions cut 1 base from V and 1 base from J, with 6 bases between.

The V and J genes are TRBV7-2 and TRBJ1-4; D possibly corresponds to TRBD1 (5 bases). CDR3 length: 13 amino acids. Trimming took off 5 bases at V and 7 bases at J, with 11 bases between the two ends. From germline, CDR1 is SGHTA and CDR2 FQGNSA. CDR3 coding DNA: TGTGCCAGCAGCATCGAGGGGAGTGAAAAACTGTTTTTT. Translated, it gives CASSIEGSEKLFF.

This sequence joins TRBV27 and TRBJ2-5; 13 bases line up with TRBD2. The germline CDR1 and CDR2 sequences are MNHEY and SMNVEV (reference sequence). V was pared by 3 bases and J by 5 bases, with 6 bases of the junction left unmatched. The CDR3 is made up of 16 amino acids. CDR3 protein: CASSLIGLAGVETQYF. The CDR3 DNA sequence: TGTGCCAGCAGTTTGATTGGACTAGCGGGAGTTGAGACCCAGTACTTC.

This chain connects TRBV15 to TRBJ2-1, with 7 bases fitting TRBD1. V lost 4 bases to trimming and J lost 9 bases; unmatched junction nucleotides: 3. CDR1 is LNHNV and CDR2 is YYDKDF in the germline V gene (reference sequence). The CDR3 is 12 residues long. The CDR3 reads CATSTRTGEQFF. The CDR3 nucleotides read TGTGCCACCAGCACCCGGACAGGTGAGCAGTTCTTC.

About this clone itself: Other nucleotide sequences in the sample specify the same CDR3. The chain has TRBV9 and TRBJ1-2; D is perhaps TRBD1 (5 bases). Trimming took 0 bases from V and 0 from J, leaving 9 bases between them. The CDR3 totals 15 residues. Germline assignment: CDR1 SGDLS and CDR2 YYNGEE. The chain's CDR3 is CASSVGRGPNYGYTF. The CDR3 DNA reads TGTGCCAGCAGCGTAGGAAGGGGACCTAACTATGGCTACACCTTC.